The 13 T cell receptor beta chains below were found in one sample sequenced in a study of blood T cell repertoires in COVID-19 (dated by TCRdb to the early 2020s). Preparation of the library involved the immunoSEQ multiplex PCR assay. As stored in TCRdb, this immuneACCESS dataset retains in-frame rearrangements with V and J assigned. A fraction of the clones does not appear; measured against another copy, unresolved V genes explain less than half of the discrepancy, and the remainder lacks a known reason. Counted in this sample were 150,000 to 200,000 clones; 89% of them appeared once. Clones ranked in the top ten supply under 0.85% of the sample. The specimen was PBMCs or T cells enriched from blood (not recorded which). The receptors stem from a woman younger than 30 who had recovered from COVID-19.

In its sample, this clone was seen a few times. J is TRBJ1-1 and V is TRBV7-9; D is unclear. This CDR3 comprises 12 residues. V was cut by 5 bases and J by 0 bases, with 4 bases left in between. CDR1 SEHNR and CDR2 FQNEAQ come from the germline V gene (reference sequence). CDR3 amino acids: CASSQMNTEAFF. CDR3 sequence (DNA): TGTGCCAGCAGCCAGATGAACACTGAAGCTTTCTTT. The full variable domain, its missing parts supplied by reference TRBV7-9 and TRBJ1-1, is DTGVSQNPRHKITKRGQNVTFRCDPISEHNRLYWYRQTLGQGPEFLTYFQNEAQLEKSRLLSDRFSAERPKGSFSTLEIQRTEQGDSAMYLCASSQMNTEAFFGQGTRLTVV.

The J gene is TRBJ1-3, the V gene TRBV2; D is possibly TRBD1 (5 bases). V dropped 3 bases and J dropped 4 bases, with 16 bases sitting between them. From germline, CDR1 is SNHLY and CDR2 FYNNEI. This CDR3 has 16 residues. Here the CDR3 DNA reads TGTGCCAGCAGTGAGCGGACGGGGGTCGGCGGAAACACCATATATTTT. It specifies CASSERTGVGGNTIYF. The full variable domain, in which reference TRBV2 and TRBJ1-3 provide the parts outside the CDR3, is EPEVTQTPSHQVTQMGQEVILRCVPISNHLYFYWYRQILGQKVEFLVSFYNNEISEKSEIFDDQFSVERPDGSNFTLKIRSTKLEDSAMYFCASSERTGVGGNTIYFGEGSWLTVV.

This sequence joins TRBV5-1 and TRBJ2-3; 8 bases line up with TRBD2. V lost 3 bases, J lost 3 bases, and 6 bases stayed unmatched. Germline V gives CDR1 SGHRS, CDR2 YFSETQ. The CDR3 runs 15 residues. The CDR3: CASSSGGPGTDTQYF. The CDR3 nucleotides are TGCGCCAGCAGCTCGGGAGGGCCGGGAACAGATACGCAGTATTTT.

This rearrangement joins TRBV28 to TRBJ2-7; 12 bases line up with TRBD1. The trim removed 6 bases at V and 6 bases at J, leaving 15 bases unmatched. Germline assignment: CDR1 MDHEN and CDR2 SYDVKM. This CDR3 is built from 17 residues. Written as DNA, the CDR3 is TGTGCCAGCAGCCTGGATATCCCCGGGACAGGGGGCCTCGAGCAGTACTTC. It translates to CASSLDIPGTGGLEQYF.

The chain uses TRBV6-5 and TRBJ2-1; D may be TRBD1 (6 bases). V was cut by 8 bases and J by 6 bases, with 14 bases left in between. This CDR3 is 13 amino acids long. CDR1 MNHEY and CDR2 SVGAGI come from the germline V gene. CDR3 residues: CASAGASRNEQFF. As DNA, the CDR3 is TGTGCCAGCGCAGGGGCTAGCCGCAATGAGCAGTTCTTC.

The chain is built from TRBV3-1 (or the pseudogene TRBV3-2) and TRBJ2-1; TRBD1 agrees at 8 bases. The CDR3 extends over 15 amino acids. In germline, CDR1 is LGHDT, CDR2 YNNKEL (reference sequence). V was clipped by 4 bases and J by 8 bases; unmatched bases: 10. This chain's CDR3 is CASSPLPGQAYEQFF. DNA of the CDR3: TGTGCCAGCAGCCCGCTGCCGGGACAGGCCTATGAGCAGTTCTTC.

The V and J genes are TRBV5-4 and TRBJ2-5; 10 bases line up with TRBD1. The CDR3 has 14 residues. CDR1 is SGHNT and CDR2 is YYREEE in the germline V gene (reference sequence). The junction had 8 bases not matched to a gene; V was cut back by 9 bases and J by 3 bases. For the CDR3, the DNA is TGTGCCACCGCGGTGGGGACAGGGGAAGAGACCCAGTACTTC. Translation gives CATAVGTGEETQYF.

This rearrangement joins TRBV12-1 to TRBJ2-3; the table's D gene call, TRBD2, was not cross checked with the DNA. TRBV12-1 is labeled a pseudogene. This CDR3 contains 16 residues. The CDR3, as DNA: TGTGCCAGCAGTAAGACTAGCGGGATAAGCACAGATACGCAGTATTTT. Its protein product is CASSKTSGISTDTQYF.

V usage is TRBV4-2 and J usage is TRBJ2-5; 11 bases fit TRBD2. CDR3 length: 19 residues. Germline-derived CDR1 and CDR2 are LGHNA and YNFKEQ. The J segment lost 1 base and the V segment lost 0 bases, leaving 10 bases of the junction unmatched. This chain's CDR3 is CASSQEWGWTSGSQETQYF. CDR3 bases: TGTGCCAGCAGCCAAGAATGGGGCTGGACTAGCGGGTCCCAAGAGACCCAGTACTTC.

This clone appeared once. The chain joins TRBV7-9 to TRBJ1-3, with D possibly TRBD1 on 6 matching bases. Trimming removed 5 bases at V and 4 bases at J, with 15 bases between. Germline V gives CDR1 SEHNR, CDR2 FQNEAQ (reference sequence). The CDR3 is 15 residues long. The CDR3 loop reads CASSPRGTAGNTIYF. The CDR3 DNA is TGTGCCAGCAGCCCTAGGGGGACCGCCGGAAACACCATATATTTT.

V and J are TRBV21-1 and TRBJ2-3; the table's D call, TRBD2, was not checked against the DNA. TRBV21-1 is listed as a pseudogene. The CDR3 covers 16 residues. The CDR3 coding sequence is TGTGCCAGCAGCGCATTGGGGAGGGAAGCAGTAGATACGCAGTATTTT. Encoded protein: CASSALGREAVDTQYF.

Remarks on this clone: Within the sample, other DNA sequences also encode this same CDR3. The chain has TRBV5-1 and TRBJ1-2; no definite D call. CDR3 length equals 15 residues. Germline assignment: CDR1 SGHRS and CDR2 YFSETQ. Trimming took off 0 bases at V and 1 base at J, with 10 bases between the two ends. The CDR3 protein is CASSLGPPGNYGYTF. In DNA form, the CDR3 reads TGCGCCAGCAGCTTGGGGCCCCCGGGTAACTATGGCTACACCTTC.

The rearrangement uses TRBV4-1 and TRBJ2-5, with unresolved D. The germline gives CDR1 MGHRA, CDR2 YSYEKL. The CDR3 totals 12 residues. Trimming pared 1 base from V and 7 bases from J, leaving 7 bases between. The CDR3 region is CASSQAFGTQYF. CDR3 sequence (DNA): TGCGCCAGCAGCCAAGCATTCGGGACCCAGTACTTC.